The next 17 T cell receptor beta chains were all read from a single sample in a study of shared clonotypes between healthy human individuals. TCRdb's table, derived via immunoSEQ multiplex PCR, lists solely in-frame clones and lacks some. The table records fewer than 1.8 million clones, approximately 98.5% of them present only once. The sequencing sample was made of naive CD4+ T cells sorted from blood. Subset of the sample: CD45RA+ positively selected. The receptors originated from a man aged 25-45 years in good health.

The V and J genes are TRBV6-6 and TRBJ2-7; perhaps D is TRBD1 or TRBD2 (5 bases each). The CDR3 extends over 15 amino acids. The V end was cut by 5 bases, the J end by 2 bases, with 16 bases between. Germline V gene lookup returns CDR1 MNHNY and CDR2 SVGAGI (reference sequence). For the CDR3, the DNA is TGTGCCAGCAGTAAAGCCGGGACCGATACCTACGAGCAGTACTTC. Translation: CASSKAGTDTYEQYF.

The chain couples TRBV4-3 to TRBJ2-2; D uncertain. The CDR3 sequence is 14 residues long. Germline values: CDR1 LGHNA, CDR2 YSLEER. The germline V and J ends were trimmed by 4 bases and 6 bases, with 12 bases remaining between them. The CDR3 spells CASSPLPDSGELFF. The CDR3 region has the DNA TGCGCCAGCAGCCCTCTGCCGGATTCCGGGGAGCTGTTTTTT.

CDR3 DNA sequence: TGTGCCAGCAGTAAGGATGGGAATCAGCCCCAGCATTTT. This gives the protein CASSKDGNQPQHF. The chain couples TRBV2 to TRBJ1-5; no definite D call. The CDR3 length is 13 residues. Germline CDR1 and CDR2: SNHLY and FYNNEI. V dropped 5 bases and J dropped 4 bases, with 9 bases sitting between them.

The chain links TRBV30 to TRBJ2-1; 7 positions agree with TRBD1. The CDR3 has 13 residues. CDR1 GTSNPN and CDR2 SVGIG come from the germline V gene (reference sequence). The CDR3 sequence: CAAKRGRNNEQFF. CDR3 bases: TGTGCGGCCAAAAGGGGGCGCAACAATGAGCAGTTCTTC. The whole variable domain, filled in from reference TRBV30 and TRBJ2-1, reads SQTIHQWPATLVQPVGSPLSLECTVEGTSNPNLYWYRQAAGRGLQLLFYSVGIGQISSEVPQNLSASRPQDRQFILSSKKLLLSDSGFYLCAAKRGRNNEQFFGPGTRLTVL.

This rearrangement joins TRBV28 to TRBJ2-7; 12 nucleotides agree with TRBD2. The CDR3 has 19 residues. Germline CDR1 reads MDHEN; CDR2 reads SYDVKM. Losses at the gene ends were 6 bases for V and 0 bases for J; bases not matched to a gene: 15. The CDR3: CASSPSWAMTSGSSYEQYF. The CDR3 region has the DNA TGTGCCAGCAGCCCTTCATGGGCGATGACTAGCGGGAGCTCCTACGAGCAGTACTTC.

This clone was seen only once. This chain joins TRBV28 and TRBJ2-3; perhaps TRBD2 as D (6 bases). V was shortened by 4 bases and J by 6 bases, with 17 bases between the two germline ends. CDR3 size: 15 residues. Looked up from germline, CDR1 is MDHEN and CDR2 is SYDVKM. The CDR3 DNA is TGTGCCAGCAGTTCGTTAGCGGAGCACGGGGATACGCAGTATTTT. It translates to CASSSLAEHGDTQYF.

This chain connects TRBV5-1 to TRBJ2-7, with TRBD2 identical over 16 bases. J lost 4 bases, V lost 4 bases, and 8 bases had no gene match. CDR3 length: 17 residues. Germline values: CDR1 SGHRS, CDR2 YFSETQ. DNA for the CDR3: TGCGCCAGCAGCGGATCGGGACTAGCGGGAGGGCCGTACGAGCAGTACTTC. Protein sequence: CASSGSGLAGGPYEQYF.

The rearrangement links TRBV9 to TRBJ2-7; D unclear. With 0 bases removed from V and 2 bases from J, the gap between germline ends came to 21 bases. Germline V CDR1 and CDR2: SGDLS, YYNGEE. CDR3 length: 18 residues. CDR3 DNA sequence: TGTGCCAGCAGCGTAGCCGTAATGGTCCCGGGCCTAACCTACGAGCAGTACTTC. It yields the protein CASSVAVMVPGLTYEQYF.

The genes are TRBV25-1 and TRBJ2-7; 11 bases fit TRBD2. V lost 6 bases to trimming and J lost 6 bases; unmatched junction nucleotides: 4. The CDR3 extends over 13 amino acids. Germline V gene sequence: CDR1 MGHDK, CDR2 SYGVNS. The DNA of the CDR3 is TGTGCCAGCAGCGGGACTAGCGGTAGCGAGCAGTACTTC. This gives the protein CASSGTSGSEQYF.

The chain carries TRBV19 and TRBJ1-3, with a possible D match to TRBD1 (6 bases). CDR3 length equals 13 residues. Per germline, CDR1 LNHDA and CDR2 SQIVND (reference sequence). V lost 6 bases to trimming and J lost 4 bases, with 10 bases between them. This CDR3 is CASRPGAGNTIYF. CDR3 nucleotide sequence: TGTGCCAGTAGACCGGGGGCAGGAAACACCATATATTTT.

The V gene is TRBV5-1, the J gene TRBJ2-5; D assignment may be TRBD1 or TRBD2 (5 bases each). The CDR3 contains 16 residues. Germline CDR1 SGHRS, CDR2 YFSETQ. Trimming took off 0 bases at V and 2 bases at J, with 14 bases between the two ends. CDR3: CASSLVPTGTQETQYF. CDR3 coding DNA: TGCGCCAGCAGCTTGGTTCCCACGGGGACGCAAGAGACCCAGTACTTC. The whole variable domain, filled in from reference TRBV5-1 and TRBJ2-5, reads KAGVTQTPRYLIKTRGQQVTLSCSPISGHRSVSWYQQTPGQGLQFLFEYFSETQRNKGNFPGRFSGRQFSNSRSEMNVSTLELGDSALYLCASSLVPTGTQETQYFGPGTRLLVL.

The gene calls are TRBV18 and TRBJ2-7; D possibly matches TRBD1 or TRBD2 (5 bases each). There are 13 residues in the CDR3. From germline, CDR1 is KGHSH and CDR2 LQKENI. Trimming cost V 10 bases and J 6 bases, with 19 bases left between them. CDR3 coding DNA: TGTGCCACCCACCAGGGAGCCCTCGCCGAGCAGTACTTC. Protein sequence: CATHQGALAEQYF.

This clone was observed once. The chain links TRBV10-3 to TRBJ1-1, with D possibly TRBD1 on 5 matching bases. V was trimmed by 4 bases and J by 6 bases, leaving 9 bases between them. The CDR3 length is 12 residues. Germline CDR1 and CDR2: ENHRY and SYGVKD. The CDR3 sequence is CAISGQGPEAFF. DNA for the CDR3: TGTGCCATCAGTGGCCAGGGCCCTGAAGCTTTCTTT.

The rearrangement joins TRBV6-1 to TRBJ1-2; 9 bases match TRBD1. V lost 6 bases to trimming and J lost 2 bases; unmatched junction nucleotides: 4. The length of the CDR3 is 14 residues. The germline gives CDR1 MNHNS, CDR2 SASEGT. The CDR3 bases are TGTGCCAGCAGATTAGGGACAGGGAACTATGGCTACACCTTC. It is translated as CASRLGTGNYGYTF.

The CDR3 region is CASSAQGGEQYF. CDR3 nucleotides: TGTGCCAGCAGCGCCCAGGGGGGCGAGCAGTACTTC. The chain joins TRBV12-1 to TRBJ2-7; TRBD1, the table's D call, was not compared with the DNA. TRBV12-1 is tagged as a pseudogene. This CDR3 is built from 12 residues.

This chain joins TRBV4-3 and TRBJ2-2; TRBD1 aligns across 7 bases. Germline V gene data show CDR1 as LGHNA and CDR2 as YSLEER. Germline trimming cut 2 bases from V and 0 bases from J; bases unmatched to any gene: 9. The CDR3 extends over 18 amino acids. DNA of the CDR3: TGCGCCAGCAGCCAAAAAGCAGGGACAGAGGCGAACACCGGGGAGCTGTTTTTT. Its protein is CASSQKAGTEANTGELFF.

In this sample, this clone turned up once. The rearrangement joins TRBV19 to TRBJ1-1, with 7 nucleotides matching TRBD1. The junction had 6 bases not matched to a gene; V was cut back by 4 bases and J by 4 bases. Per the germline V gene, CDR1 is LNHDA and CDR2 is SQIVND (reference sequence). The CDR3 spans 14 residues. CDR3 region: CASSRQGQGTEAFF. In DNA, the CDR3 is TGTGCCAGTAGTAGACAGGGTCAGGGCACTGAAGCTTTCTTT.